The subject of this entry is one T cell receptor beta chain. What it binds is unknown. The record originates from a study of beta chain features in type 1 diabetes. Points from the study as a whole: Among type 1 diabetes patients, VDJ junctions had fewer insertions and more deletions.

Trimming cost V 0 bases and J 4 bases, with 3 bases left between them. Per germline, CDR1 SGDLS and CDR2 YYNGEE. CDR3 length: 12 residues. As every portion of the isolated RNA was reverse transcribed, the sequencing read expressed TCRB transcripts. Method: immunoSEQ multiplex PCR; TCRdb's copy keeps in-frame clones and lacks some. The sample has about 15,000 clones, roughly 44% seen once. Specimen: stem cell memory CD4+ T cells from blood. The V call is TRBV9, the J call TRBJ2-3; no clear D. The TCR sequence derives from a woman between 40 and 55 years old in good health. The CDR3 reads CASSVASDTQYF. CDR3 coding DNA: TGTGCCAGCAGCGTAGCATCAGATACGCAGTATTTT.